These 8 T cell receptor beta chains were sequenced from one sample in a study of Ad26.COV2.S vaccination and SARS-CoV-2 variants. Libraries were prepared by immunoSEQ multiplex PCR; TCRdb keeps only in-frame clonotypes and omits some of them. The profile shows about 240,000 clones, more than 75% of them singletons. Treatment described: about 20 received Ad26.COV2.S at low or high dose, single or two shots; about 5 received placebo; per-sample allocation not given. Specimen acquisition occurred on day 63 following the initial vaccine or placebo injection. This specimen consisted of peripheral blood, obtained in a trial of Ad26.COV2.S vaccine versus placebo. Receptors were obtained from a person aged 18-60 years who received the Ad26.COV2.S COVID-19 vaccine or a placebo.

A few counts support this clone. The genes are TRBV7-9 and TRBJ1-6; no clear D. The CDR3 sequence is 17 residues long. The germline V gene encodes CDR1 SEHNR and CDR2 FQNEAQ (reference sequence). Deletions cut 1 base from V and 3 bases from J, with 13 bases between. CDR3 sequence (DNA): TGTGCCAGCAGCTTAGACAAGTCCCTTGGCTATAATTCACCCCTCCACTTT. This sequence encodes CASSLDKSLGYNSPLHF.

Comments on this clone: Other nucleotide sequences from this sample produce the same CDR3. J is TRBJ1-1 and V is TRBV9, with a possible D match to TRBD1 (6 bases). Deletions cut 0 bases from V and 5 bases from J, with 11 bases between. The CDR3 totals 14 residues. Germline V lookup: CDR1 SGDLS, CDR2 YYNGEE. As DNA, the CDR3 is TGTGCCAGCAGCGTAGGAGGAGGGGGGACTGAAGCTTTCTTT. Its translation is CASSVGGGGTEAFF.

The CDR3: CASSLGAGNSYEQYF. CDR3 nucleotide sequence: TGTGCCAGCAGCTTGGGGGCAGGGAACTCCTACGAGCAGTACTTC. The chain carries TRBV5-7 and TRBJ2-7; D is possibly TRBD1 (5 bases). TRBV5-7 is noted as an ORF with a role that remains uncertain. The CDR3 has 15 amino acids. V was cut by 0 bases and J by 0 bases, with 10 bases left in between.

The J gene is TRBJ2-5, the V gene TRBV9; D assignment may be TRBD1 or TRBD2 (6 bases each). The germline V and J ends were trimmed by 6 bases and 5 bases, with 11 bases remaining between them. Per germline, CDR1 SGDLS and CDR2 YYNGEE. The CDR3 contains 12 residues. The CDR3 loop reads CASNRGGETQYF. DNA for the CDR3: TGTGCCAGCAACCGAGGGGGGGAGACCCAGTACTTC.

V and J are TRBV5-1 and TRBJ1-1, with D possibly matching TRBD1 (6 bases). The V and J ends lost 0 bases and 4 bases respectively, with 10 bases between them. The CDR3 contains 14 residues. Per germline, CDR1 SGHRS and CDR2 YFSETQ. The CDR3 spells CASSLGGRGTEAFF. The CDR3 coding sequence is TGCGCCAGCAGCTTGGGGGGGCGCGGCACTGAAGCTTTCTTT.

J is TRBJ2-7 and V is TRBV7-2; no firm D call. CDR3 length: 12 amino acids. The V end was cut by 4 bases, the J end by 2 bases, with 6 bases between. Germline V CDR1 and CDR2: SGHTA, FQGNSA. This CDR3 is CASSSVAYEQYF. The CDR3 nucleotides read TGTGCCAGCAGCTCCGTAGCCTACGAGCAGTACTTC.

The V gene is TRBV10-1, the J gene TRBJ1-5; D not resolved. This CDR3 spans 19 amino acids. Trimming cost V 6 bases and J 0 bases, with 24 bases left between them. Germline CDR1 WNHNN, CDR2 SYGVQD (reference sequence). CDR3 loop: CASSARARLGIYSNQPQHF. CDR3 coding DNA: TGCGCCAGCAGCGCCCGTGCCCGACTCGGGATTTATAGCAATCAGCCCCAGCATTTT.

For the CDR3, the DNA is TGCGCCAGCAGCCGCACGGCGGGGGATGTCGTTTATTCACCCCTCCACTTT. This gives the protein CASSRTAGDVVYSPLHF. This chain links TRBV4-3 with TRBJ1-6, with D possibly being TRBD1 (5 bases). The CDR3 has 17 residues. The V and J ends lost 4 bases and 8 bases respectively, with 21 bases between them. Germline values: CDR1 LGHNA, CDR2 YSLEER.